One sample yielded the 27 T cell receptor beta chains listed below, sequenced in a study of T cell changes during pregnancy in multiple sclerosis. This table comes from immunoSEQ multiplex PCR, and its TCRdb copy is limited to in-frame clones, with some not included. This sample has 85,000 to 100,000 clones, with 85% to 95% found just once. Sequenced material: peripheral blood, taken in the first trimester of pregnancy. These receptors came from a female donor with multiple sclerosis, enrolled in a pregnancy study.

This clone was recorded once. The chain combines TRBV6-1 with TRBJ2-1; D call uncertain. CDR1 and CDR2 (germline): MNHNS, SASEGT. The CDR3 runs 15 residues. Trimming pared 4 bases from V and 0 bases from J, leaving 10 bases between. The CDR3 here is CASSASLSSYNEQFF. The CDR3 DNA reads as TGTGCCAGCAGTGCCTCCCTGAGCTCCTACAATGAGCAGTTCTTC.

The gene calls are TRBV5-1 and TRBJ2-7; 7 nucleotides match TRBD1. With V trimmed by 4 bases and J by 13 bases, 20 bases remained unmatched. The CDR3 consists of 15 residues. Germline V CDR1 and CDR2: SGHRS, YFSETQ. The DNA of the CDR3 is TGCGCCAGCAGCCCCCGCGTAAAGGGGGCAGGGAACGCCTACTTC. It specifies CASSPRVKGAGNAYF.

The chain couples TRBV19 to TRBJ2-3, with D possibly TRBD1 on 6 matching bases. Trimming shortened V by 7 bases and J by 5 bases, and 19 bases separated the two germline ends. Germline values: CDR1 LNHDA, CDR2 SQIVND (reference sequence). CDR3 length equals 15 residues. The CDR3 DNA is TGTGCCAGTACTTCAAGAACAGGGTTGGGAGATACGCAGTATTTT. It yields the protein CASTSRTGLGDTQYF.

The V gene is TRBV7-8, the J gene TRBJ2-7, with 9 bases lining up with TRBD2. Germline CDR1 is SGHVS and CDR2 is FQNEAQ. After removal of 0 bases from V and 6 bases from J, the junction contained 6 bases not matched to a gene. The CDR3 loop spans 15 amino acids. CDR3 coding DNA: TGTGCCAGCAGCTTAGCAATAGCGGGAGCGCCCGAGCAGTACTTC. Protein sequence: CASSLAIAGAPEQYF.

The chain employs TRBV29-1 and TRBJ2-3; 12 nucleotides agree with TRBD2. The V gene's germline CDR1 is SQVTM and CDR2 ANQGSEA. The CDR3 has 15 residues. Germline trimming cut 6 bases from V and 3 bases from J; bases unmatched to any gene: 7. CDR3 in amino acids: CSVGTSGLTTDTQYF. CDR3 coding DNA: TGCAGCGTCGGGACTAGCGGGCTTACTACAGATACGCAGTATTTT.

The rearrangement uses TRBV6-5 and TRBJ2-6; no reliable D call. The V end lost 7 bases, the J end lost 0 bases, and 7 bases lay between the germline ends. CDR1 and CDR2 (germline): MNHEY, SVGAGI. This CDR3 is built from 14 residues. In DNA form, the CDR3 reads TGTGCCAGCAACGCGGACTCTGGGGCCAACGTCCTGACTTTC. It translates to CASNADSGANVLTF.

The chain joins TRBV29-1 to TRBJ2-7; D remains unclear. V lost 0 bases and J lost 4, with 10 bases in between. Germline CDR1 SQVTM, CDR2 ANQGSEA. The CDR3 covers 13 residues. CDR3 in DNA: TGCAGCGTTGAAGATAACACCAAATACGAGCAGTACTTC. Protein product: CSVEDNTKYEQYF.

V usage is TRBV6-5 and J usage is TRBJ2-7; maybe TRBD1 (6 bases). The CDR3 covers 14 residues. V shed 5 bases and J shed 3 bases, with 14 bases lying between them. Per germline, CDR1 MNHEY and CDR2 SVGAGI. The CDR3 reads CASSRNQQGYEQYF. CDR3 nucleotide sequence: TGTGCCAGCAGTCGGAATCAACAGGGCTACGAGCAGTACTTC.

The V gene is TRBV10-1, the J gene TRBJ2-7; the D gene is possibly TRBD2 (6 bases). Germline values: CDR1 WNHNN, CDR2 SYGVQD (reference sequence). The CDR3 consists of 15 residues. V was pared by 2 bases and J by 2 bases, with 13 bases between. CDR3 amino acids: CASSEKRDSPYEQYF. CDR3 nucleotides: TGCGCCAGCAGTGAGAAGAGGGACTCGCCCTACGAGCAGTACTTC.

The chain uses TRBV27 and TRBJ1-2; D call uncertain. This CDR3 comprises 13 residues. Germline lookup yields CDR1 MNHEY and CDR2 SMNVEV (reference sequence). Trimming shortened V by 3 bases and J by 7 bases, and 12 bases separated the two germline ends. The CDR3 spells CASSFLDYPGYTF. In DNA form, the CDR3 reads TGTGCCAGCAGTTTTCTCGACTATCCTGGCTACACCTTC.

The CDR3 DNA reads TGTGCCATCAGTGAGTCGGGGAGGGTTGGGGCCAACGTCCTGACTTTC. Its translation: CAISESGRVGANVLTF. The genes are TRBV10-3 and TRBJ2-6, with 7 positions matching TRBD2. V gave up 0 bases and J gave up 3 bases; unmatched junction bases: 2. The CDR3 consists of 16 residues. Germline CDR1 reads ENHRY; CDR2 reads SYGVKD.

The CDR3, as DNA: TGTGCCAGCAGCCCGATGTCCGGCGGTAGCGAGTTCTTC. Translated: CASSPMSGGSEFF. This chain uses TRBV5-6 with TRBJ2-1, with D possibly being TRBD2 (5 bases). Germline CDR1 is SGHDT and CDR2 is YYEEEE. This CDR3 comprises 13 residues. The ends were cut back, 4 bases at V and 14 bases at J, with 19 bases in the middle.

The rearrangement uses TRBV25-1 and TRBJ1-4; 9 bases are shared with TRBD1. With 6 bases clipped from V and 7 bases from J, the junction kept 3 bases outside the gene matches. This CDR3 region has 13 residues. Looked up from germline, CDR1 is MGHDK and CDR2 is SYGVNS. For the CDR3, the DNA is TGTGCCAGCAGACAGGGGGCTGTTGAAAAACTGTTTTTT. It is translated as CASRQGAVEKLFF.

The gene calls are TRBV28 and TRBJ2-7; the D gene is possibly TRBD1 (5 bases). With 2 bases removed from V and 0 bases from J, the gap between germline ends came to 11 bases. The CDR3 spans 15 residues. CDR1 and CDR2 from the germline V gene are MDHEN and SYDVKM. CDR3 bases: TGTGCCAGCAGTTTAAGTCAGGGATACTCCTACGAGCAGTACTTC. Its protein product is CASSLSQGYSYEQYF. Together with reference TRBV28 and TRBJ2-7, the CDR3 gives the full variable domain: DVKVTQSSRYLVKRTGEKVFLECVQDMDHENMFWYRQDPGLGLRLIYFSYDVKMKEKGDIPEGYSVSREKKERFSLILESASTNQTSMYLCASSLSQGYSYEQYFGPGTRLTVT.

This chain links TRBV27 with TRBJ2-1; TRBD2 might be the D (5 bases). Germline-derived CDR1 and CDR2 are MNHEY and SMNVEV (reference sequence). V lost 3 bases to trimming and J lost 5 bases, with 20 bases between them. The CDR3 covers 17 residues. The CDR3 DNA follows: TGTGCCAGCAGTTTCAGTGCCCGGGGTGGGTGGCACAATGAGCAGTTCTTC. It is translated as CASSFSARGGWHNEQFF.

The J gene is TRBJ2-3, the V gene TRBV4-1, with 8 bases aligning to TRBD2. Trimming cost V 2 bases and J 5 bases; bases outside gene matches: 9. The CDR3 runs 16 residues. Germline V gives CDR1 MGHRA, CDR2 YSYEKL. CDR3 sequence reads: CASSQPRTSYEDTQYF. The CDR3 DNA reads TGCGCCAGCAGCCAACCCCGGACTAGCTACGAAGATACGCAGTATTTT.

The V and J genes are TRBV9 and TRBJ1-4; D may be TRBD1 (5 bases). CDR1 is SGDLS, CDR2 YYNGEE, per germline. The V end lost 0 bases, the J end lost 0 bases, and 21 bases lay between the germline ends. This CDR3 comprises 20 residues. The CDR3 DNA is TGTGCCAGCAGCGTAGAAATTCCCATTGGGGGGTTGGCAACTAATGAAAAACTGTTTTTT. Translation gives CASSVEIPIGGLATNEKLFF.

This chain uses TRBV28 with TRBJ2-5, with 8 bases that match TRBD1. After removal of 7 bases from V and 5 bases from J, the junction contained 12 bases not matched to a gene. The CDR3 is made up of 15 amino acids. Germline V gene lookup returns CDR1 MDHEN and CDR2 SYDVKM. For the CDR3, the DNA is TGTGCCAGCATATCGGGCCCCAGGGGGCGGGAGACCCAGTACTTC. This sequence encodes CASISGPRGRETQYF.

This chain connects TRBV19 to TRBJ1-5; D unclear. The V and J ends lost 6 bases and 0 bases respectively, with 12 bases between them. The germline gives CDR1 LNHDA, CDR2 SQIVND (reference sequence). The CDR3 runs 15 residues. The CDR3, as DNA: TGTGCCAGTAGACAAACAGCTTATAGCAATCAGCCCCAGCATTTT. Translating it yields CASRQTAYSNQPQHF.

The chain couples TRBV19 to TRBJ2-7; 11 nucleotides agree with TRBD2. With V trimmed by 6 bases and J by 0 bases, 1 base remained unmatched. The CDR3 runs 14 residues. CDR1 is LNHDA and CDR2 is SQIVND in the germline V gene (reference sequence). The CDR3, as DNA: TGTGCCAGTAGGACTAGCGGGATCTCCTACGAGCAGTACTTC. Translating it yields CASRTSGISYEQYF.

The rearrangement links TRBV15 to TRBJ2-1; possibly TRBD1 for D (6 bases). CDR1 is LNHNV, CDR2 YYDKDF, per germline (reference sequence). The V end lost 5 bases, the J end lost 7 bases, and 12 bases lay between the germline ends. There are 13 residues in the CDR3. CDR3 amino acids: CATSFQGGNEQFF. The CDR3 DNA reads TGTGCCACCAGCTTCCAAGGGGGTAATGAGCAGTTCTTC.

This clone appeared once. The J gene is TRBJ2-3, the V gene TRBV27; D is perhaps TRBD1 (6 bases). The CDR3 has 17 residues. Germline CDR1 MNHEY, CDR2 SMNVEV (reference sequence). V was clipped by 6 bases and J by 0 bases, with 19 bases between them. CDR3 nucleotides: TGTGCCAGCAGCCAACCCGGACAGAAAGCTAGCACAGATACGCAGTATTTT. Translated: CASSQPGQKASTDTQYF.

This clone has only one observation. The CDR3, as DNA: TGTGCCAGCAGCACCTCGGGAGGGTACACCGGGGAGCTGTTTTTT. Its protein is CASSTSGGYTGELFF. The rearrangement links TRBV7-9 to TRBJ2-2; 8 nucleotides match TRBD2. In germline, CDR1 is SEHNR, CDR2 FQNEAQ (reference sequence). The CDR3 is 15 amino acids. V was pared by 5 bases and J by 3 bases, with 5 bases of the junction left unmatched. The complete variable domain, with remaining parts taken from reference TRBV7-9 and TRBJ2-2, reads DTGVSQNPRHKITKRGQNVTFRCDPISEHNRLYWYRQTLGQGPEFLTYFQNEAQLEKSRLLSDRFSAERPKGSFSTLEIQRTEQGDSAMYLCASSTSGGYTGELFFGEGSRLTVL.

The CDR3 bases are TGCGCCAGCAGCTTCGAGGGACAGGGTATCATGAACACTGAAGCTTTCTTT. This codes for CASSFEGQGIMNTEAFF. The chain combines TRBV5-1 with TRBJ1-1, with 9 bases matching TRBD1. The CDR3 contains 17 residues. The V and J ends lost 2 bases and 0 bases, in that order; junction bases with no gene match: 8. Germline V gene lookup returns CDR1 SGHRS and CDR2 YFSETQ.

The chain employs TRBV11-3 and TRBJ2-7, with 7 nucleotides matching TRBD1. Germline CDR1 reads SGHNT; CDR2 reads YENEEA. The CDR3 has 13 residues. The V and J ends lost 1 base and 7 bases, in that order; junction bases with no gene match: 4. The CDR3 region is CASSLVSGGEQYF. CDR3 nucleotide sequence: TGTGCCAGCAGCTTAGTTTCAGGGGGAGAGCAGTACTTC. The whole variable domain, remainder taken from reference TRBV11-3 and TRBJ2-7, is EAGVVQSPRYKIIEKKQPVAFWCNPISGHNTLYWYLQNLGQGPELLIRYENEEAVDDSQLPKDRFSAERLKGVDSTLKIQPAELGDSAVYLCASSLVSGGEQYFGPGTRLTVT.

This chain joins TRBV29-1 and TRBJ1-2; TRBD1 aligns across 7 bases. The V gene's germline CDR1 is SQVTM and CDR2 ANQGSEA. V was clipped by 6 bases and J by 5 bases; unmatched bases: 9. CDR3 size: 13 residues. The CDR3 here is CSVESRDRYGYTF. The DNA of the CDR3 is TGCAGCGTCGAAAGCCGGGACAGATATGGCTACACCTTC.

V and J are TRBV27 and TRBJ1-4, with D unclear. The V gene's germline CDR1 is MNHEY and CDR2 SMNVEV (reference sequence). The CDR3 length is 15 residues. Trimming shortened V by 3 bases and J by 4 bases, and 12 bases separated the two germline ends. In DNA form, the CDR3 reads TGTGCCAGCAGTTTCACTGTTGCGTATAATGAAAAACTGTTTTTT. Its protein product is CASSFTVAYNEKLFF. The full variable domain, in which reference TRBV27 and TRBJ1-4 provide the parts outside the CDR3, is EAQVTQNPRYLITVTGKKLTVTCSQNMNHEYMSWYRQDPGLGLRQIYYSMNVEVTDKGDVPEGYKVSRKEKRNFPLILESPSPNQTSLYFCASSFTVAYNEKLFFGSGTQLSVL.